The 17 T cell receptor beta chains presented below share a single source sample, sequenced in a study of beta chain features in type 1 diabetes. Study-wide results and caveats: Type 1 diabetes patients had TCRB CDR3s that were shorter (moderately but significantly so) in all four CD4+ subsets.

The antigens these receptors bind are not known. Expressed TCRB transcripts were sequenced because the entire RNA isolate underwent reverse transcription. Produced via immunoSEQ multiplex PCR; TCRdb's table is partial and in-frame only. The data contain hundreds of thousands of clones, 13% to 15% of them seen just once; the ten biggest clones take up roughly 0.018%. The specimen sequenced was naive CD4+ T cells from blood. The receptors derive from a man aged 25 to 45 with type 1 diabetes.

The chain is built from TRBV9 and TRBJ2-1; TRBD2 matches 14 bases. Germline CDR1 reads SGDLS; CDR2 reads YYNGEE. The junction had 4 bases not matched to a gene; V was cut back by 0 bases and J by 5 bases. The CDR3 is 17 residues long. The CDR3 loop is CASSVAQGLAGDNEQFF. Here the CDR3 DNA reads TGTGCCAGCAGCGTAGCGCAGGGACTAGCGGGGGACAATGAGCAGTTCTTC.

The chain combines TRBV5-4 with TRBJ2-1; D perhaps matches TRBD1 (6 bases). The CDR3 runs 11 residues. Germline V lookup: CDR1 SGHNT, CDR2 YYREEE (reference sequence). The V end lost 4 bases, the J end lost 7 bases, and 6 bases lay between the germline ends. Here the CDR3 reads CASSQGNEQFF. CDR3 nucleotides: TGTGCCAGCAGCCAGGGGAATGAGCAGTTCTTC.

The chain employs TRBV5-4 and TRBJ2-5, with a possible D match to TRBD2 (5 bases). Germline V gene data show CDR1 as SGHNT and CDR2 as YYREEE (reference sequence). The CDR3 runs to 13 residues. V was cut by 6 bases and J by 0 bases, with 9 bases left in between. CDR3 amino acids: CASKVGNQETQYF. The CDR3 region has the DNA TGTGCCAGCAAGGTCGGGAACCAAGAGACCCAGTACTTC.

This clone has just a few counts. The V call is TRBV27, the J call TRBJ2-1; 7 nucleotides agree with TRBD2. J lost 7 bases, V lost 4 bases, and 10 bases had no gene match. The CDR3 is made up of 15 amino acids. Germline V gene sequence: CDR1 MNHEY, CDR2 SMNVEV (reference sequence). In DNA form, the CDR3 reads TGTGCCAGCAGTTCTCCGGCTAATAGCGGGAATGAGCAGTTCTTC. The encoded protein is CASSSPANSGNEQFF.

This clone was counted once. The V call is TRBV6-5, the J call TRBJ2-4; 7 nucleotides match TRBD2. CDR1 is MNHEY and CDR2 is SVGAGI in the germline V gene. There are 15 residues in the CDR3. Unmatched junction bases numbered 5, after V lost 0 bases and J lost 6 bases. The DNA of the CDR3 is TGTGCCAGCAGTTACTCAGTGGGAGGGTTAAACATTCAGTACTTC. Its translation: CASSYSVGGLNIQYF.

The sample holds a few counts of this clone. CDR3 DNA sequence: TGTGCCTTGGTCCTAGCGGGAGCTGGCGGGGAGCTGTTTTTT. Encoded protein: CALVLAGAGGELFF. The V gene is TRBV7-3, the J gene TRBJ2-2, with 10 positions matching TRBD2. Unmatched junction bases numbered 10, after V lost 11 bases and J lost 7 bases. This CDR3 spans 14 amino acids. CDR1 and CDR2 from the germline V gene are SGHTA and FQGTGA.

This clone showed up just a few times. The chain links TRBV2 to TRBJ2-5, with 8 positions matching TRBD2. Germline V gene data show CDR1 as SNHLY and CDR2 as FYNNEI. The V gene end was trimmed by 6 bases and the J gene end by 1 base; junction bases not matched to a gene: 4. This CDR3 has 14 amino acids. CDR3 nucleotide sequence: TGTGCCAGCAGCCTTACTAGCGGCCAAGAGACCCAGTACTTC. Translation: CASSLTSGQETQYF.

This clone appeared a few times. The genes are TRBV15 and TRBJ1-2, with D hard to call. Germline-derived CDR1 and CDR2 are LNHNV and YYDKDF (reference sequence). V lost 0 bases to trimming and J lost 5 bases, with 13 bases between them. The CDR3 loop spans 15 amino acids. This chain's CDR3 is CATSREWSFMYGYTF. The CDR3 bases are TGTGCCACCAGCAGAGAGTGGAGTTTCATGTATGGCTACACCTTC. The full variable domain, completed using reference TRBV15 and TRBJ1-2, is DAMVIQNPRYQVTQFGKPVTLSCSQTLNHNVMYWYQQKSSQAPKLLFHYYDKDFNNEADTPDNFQSRRPNTSFCFLDIRSPGLGDTAMYLCATSREWSFMYGYTFGSGTRLTVV.

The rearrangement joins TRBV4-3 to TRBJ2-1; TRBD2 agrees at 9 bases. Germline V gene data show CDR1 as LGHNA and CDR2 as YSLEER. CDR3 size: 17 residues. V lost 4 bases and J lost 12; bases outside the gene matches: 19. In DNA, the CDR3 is TGCGCCAGCAGCCTTACTATCGGGGCGGGAGGGCTCGTACTGCAGTTCTTC. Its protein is CASSLTIGAGGLVLQFF.

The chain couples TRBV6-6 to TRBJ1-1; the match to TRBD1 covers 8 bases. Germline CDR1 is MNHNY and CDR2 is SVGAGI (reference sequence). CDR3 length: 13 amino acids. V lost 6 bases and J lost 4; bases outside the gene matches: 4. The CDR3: CASRDREFTEAFF. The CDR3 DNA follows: TGTGCCAGCAGGGACAGGGAGTTCACTGAAGCTTTCTTT.

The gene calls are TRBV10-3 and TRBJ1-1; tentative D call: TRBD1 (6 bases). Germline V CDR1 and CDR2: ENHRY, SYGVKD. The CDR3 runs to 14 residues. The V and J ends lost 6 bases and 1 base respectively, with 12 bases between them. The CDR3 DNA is TGTGCCATCAGAGATAGACAGGAGAACACTGAAGCTTTCTTT. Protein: CAIRDRQENTEAFF.

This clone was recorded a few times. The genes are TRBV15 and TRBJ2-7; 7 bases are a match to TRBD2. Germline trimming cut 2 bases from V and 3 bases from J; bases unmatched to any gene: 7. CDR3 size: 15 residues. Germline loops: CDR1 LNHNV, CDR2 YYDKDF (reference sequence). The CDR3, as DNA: TGTGCCACCAGCAGAACGGGGGGACTTCTCTACGAGCAGTACTTC. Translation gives CATSRTGGLLYEQYF.

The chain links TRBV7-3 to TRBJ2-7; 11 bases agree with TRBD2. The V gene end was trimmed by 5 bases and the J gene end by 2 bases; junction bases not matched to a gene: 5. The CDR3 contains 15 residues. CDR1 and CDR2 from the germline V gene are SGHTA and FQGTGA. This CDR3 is CASSPTSGGTYEQYF. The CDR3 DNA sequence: TGTGCCAGCAGCCCTACTAGCGGGGGAACCTACGAGCAGTACTTC.

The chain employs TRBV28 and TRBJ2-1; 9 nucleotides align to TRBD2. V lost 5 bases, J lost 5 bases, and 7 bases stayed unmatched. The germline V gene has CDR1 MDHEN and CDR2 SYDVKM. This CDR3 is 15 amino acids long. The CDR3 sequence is CASSTGSSGNNEQFF. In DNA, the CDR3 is TGTGCCAGCAGTACCGGGTCTAGCGGGAACAATGAGCAGTTCTTC. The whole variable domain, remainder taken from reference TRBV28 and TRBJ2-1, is DVKVTQSSRYLVKRTGEKVFLECVQDMDHENMFWYRQDPGLGLRLIYFSYDVKMKEKGDIPEGYSVSREKKERFSLILESASTNQTSMYLCASSTGSSGNNEQFFGPGTRLTVL.

In DNA, the CDR3 is TGCAGTCAGTCTCAGGCTACTGAAGCTTTCTTT. This sequence encodes CSQSQATEAFF. The chain links TRBV20-1 to TRBJ1-1; no definite D call. CDR3 length: 11 amino acids. Looked up from germline, CDR1 is DFQATT and CDR2 is SNEGSKA (reference sequence). Trimming removed 8 bases at V and 5 bases at J, with 12 bases between.

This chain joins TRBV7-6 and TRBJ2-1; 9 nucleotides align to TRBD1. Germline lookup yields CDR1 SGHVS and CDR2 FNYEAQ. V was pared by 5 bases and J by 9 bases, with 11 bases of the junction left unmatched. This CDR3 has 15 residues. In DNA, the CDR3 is TGTGCCAGCAGCACACCGGGACAGGGTTCCGTTGAGCAGTTCTTC. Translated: CASSTPGQGSVEQFF.

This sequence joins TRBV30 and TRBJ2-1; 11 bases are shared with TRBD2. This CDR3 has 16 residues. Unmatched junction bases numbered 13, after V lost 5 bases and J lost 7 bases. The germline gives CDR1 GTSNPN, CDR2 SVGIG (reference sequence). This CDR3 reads CAWATGTSGILNEQFF. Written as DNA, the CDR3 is TGTGCCTGGGCGACCGGGACTAGCGGAATATTGAATGAGCAGTTCTTC.